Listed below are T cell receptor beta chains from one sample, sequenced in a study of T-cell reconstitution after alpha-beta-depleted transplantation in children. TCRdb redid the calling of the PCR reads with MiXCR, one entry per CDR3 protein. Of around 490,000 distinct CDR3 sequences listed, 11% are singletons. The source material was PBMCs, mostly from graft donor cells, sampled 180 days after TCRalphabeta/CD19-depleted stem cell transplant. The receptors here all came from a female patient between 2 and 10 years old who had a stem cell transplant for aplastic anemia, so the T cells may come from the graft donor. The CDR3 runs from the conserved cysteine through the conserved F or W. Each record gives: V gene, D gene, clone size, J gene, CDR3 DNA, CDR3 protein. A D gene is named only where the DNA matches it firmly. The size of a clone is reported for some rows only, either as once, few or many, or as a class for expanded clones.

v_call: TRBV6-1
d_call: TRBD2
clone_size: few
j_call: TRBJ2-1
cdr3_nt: TGTGCCAGCAGGACCCAGGGACTAGCGGGAGTAGAGCAGTTCTTC
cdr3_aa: CASRTQGLAGVEQFF

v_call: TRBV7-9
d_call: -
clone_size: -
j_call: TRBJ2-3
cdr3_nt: TGTGCCAGCAGCTCGGGACTTATGCAGTATTTT
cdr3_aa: CASSSGLMQYF

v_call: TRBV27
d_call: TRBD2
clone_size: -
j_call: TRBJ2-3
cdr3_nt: TGTGCCAGCAGTTTAATGGCTAGCGGGAGTATGGAAGATACGCAGTATTTT
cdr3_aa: CASSLMASGSMEDTQYF

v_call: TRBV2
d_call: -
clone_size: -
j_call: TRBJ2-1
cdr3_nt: TGTGCCAGCAGTGAAAACCCAGGGGAAGAGACTATCCCCTTCCCTTATAATGAGCAGTTCTTC
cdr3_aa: CASSENPGEETIPFPYNEQFF

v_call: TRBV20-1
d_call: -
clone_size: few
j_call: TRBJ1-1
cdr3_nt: TGCAGTGCTACTAAGACTTTTTCGACTGAAGCTTTCTTT
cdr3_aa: CSATKTFSTEAFF

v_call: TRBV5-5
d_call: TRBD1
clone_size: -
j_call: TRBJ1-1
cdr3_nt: TGTGCCAGCAGCTTGTTCACAGGGGCGAACACTGAAGCTTTCTTT
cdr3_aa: CASSLFTGANTEAFF

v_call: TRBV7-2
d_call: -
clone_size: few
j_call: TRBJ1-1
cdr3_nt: TGTGCCAGCAGCTTCGAAGTAATCGGTGAAGCTTTCTTT
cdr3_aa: CASSFEVIGEAFF

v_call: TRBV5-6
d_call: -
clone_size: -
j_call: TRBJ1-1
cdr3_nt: TGTGCCAGCAGCTTGATGAGGCCGAGGATGGCTGAAGCTTTCTTT
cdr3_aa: CASSLMRPRMAEAFF

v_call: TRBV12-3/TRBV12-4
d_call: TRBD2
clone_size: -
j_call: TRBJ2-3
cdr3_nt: TGTGCCAGCAACACGTTAGCGGGTGAACGCACAGATACGCAGTATTTT
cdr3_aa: CASNTLAGERTDTQYF

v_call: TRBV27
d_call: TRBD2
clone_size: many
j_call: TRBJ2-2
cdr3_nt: TGTGCCAGCAGGGTAGCGGGAGGCACCGGGGAGCTGTTTTTT
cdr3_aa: CASRVAGGTGELFF

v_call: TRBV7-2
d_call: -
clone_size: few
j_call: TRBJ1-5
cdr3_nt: TGTGCCAGCAGTCACGACTGGAATCAGCCCCAGCATTTT
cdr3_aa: CASSHDWNQPQHF

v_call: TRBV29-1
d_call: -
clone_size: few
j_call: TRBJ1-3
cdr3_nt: TGCAGCGTTACAGGGAAGTCTGGAAACACCATATATTTT
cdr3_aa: CSVTGKSGNTIYF

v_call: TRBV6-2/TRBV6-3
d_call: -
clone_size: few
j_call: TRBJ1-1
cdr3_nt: TGTGCCAGCAGTTACGAGTACACTGAAGCTTTCTTT
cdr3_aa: CASSYEYTEAFF

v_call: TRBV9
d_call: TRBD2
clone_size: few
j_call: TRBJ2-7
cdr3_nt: TGTGCCAGCAGCCCACTAGCGGGAGGGGTTGAGCAGTACTTC
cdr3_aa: CASSPLAGGVEQYF

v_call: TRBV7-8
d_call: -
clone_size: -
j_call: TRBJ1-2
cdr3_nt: TGTGCCAGCAGCTTAGCTAGGCTCCTGCCGAACTATGGCTACACCTTC
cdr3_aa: CASSLARLLPNYGYTF

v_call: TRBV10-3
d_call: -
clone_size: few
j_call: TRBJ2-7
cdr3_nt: TGTGCCATCAGTGAGTCGATTCGGTCCTACGAGCAGTACTTC
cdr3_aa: CAISESIRSYEQYF

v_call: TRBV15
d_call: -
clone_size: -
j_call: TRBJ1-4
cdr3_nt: TGTGCCACCAGCAGAGATCTCCGGCACAGTAAGGTGTACTCAACTAATGAAAAACTGTTTTTT
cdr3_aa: CATSRDLRHSKVYSTNEKLFF

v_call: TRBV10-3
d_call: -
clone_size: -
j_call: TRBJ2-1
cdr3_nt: TGTGCCATCAGTGTGGGGGCAGGGGTTTACAATGAGCAGTTCTTC
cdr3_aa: CAISVGAGVYNEQFF

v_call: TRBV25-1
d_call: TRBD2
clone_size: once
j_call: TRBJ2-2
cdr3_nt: TGTGCCAGCAGTGAAAGGGGCAGCGGGGCGAACACCGGGGAGCTGTTTTTT
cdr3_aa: CASSERGSGANTGELFF

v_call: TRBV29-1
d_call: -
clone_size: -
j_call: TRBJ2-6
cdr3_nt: TGCAGCGTTGAACCACTAGGGCCCCGGAACAACGTCCTGACTTTC
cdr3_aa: CSVEPLGPRNNVLTF

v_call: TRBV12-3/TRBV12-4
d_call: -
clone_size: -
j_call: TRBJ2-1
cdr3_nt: TGTGCCAGCAGTCCTCGGGTCAGCCCTTTGAGCTCCTACAATGAGCAGTTCTTC
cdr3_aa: CASSPRVSPLSSYNEQFF

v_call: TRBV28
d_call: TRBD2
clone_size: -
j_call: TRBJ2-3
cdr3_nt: TGTGCCAGCAGTTTGAATGCGGGAGGGCCACAAGATACGCAGTATTTT
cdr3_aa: CASSLNAGGPQDTQYF